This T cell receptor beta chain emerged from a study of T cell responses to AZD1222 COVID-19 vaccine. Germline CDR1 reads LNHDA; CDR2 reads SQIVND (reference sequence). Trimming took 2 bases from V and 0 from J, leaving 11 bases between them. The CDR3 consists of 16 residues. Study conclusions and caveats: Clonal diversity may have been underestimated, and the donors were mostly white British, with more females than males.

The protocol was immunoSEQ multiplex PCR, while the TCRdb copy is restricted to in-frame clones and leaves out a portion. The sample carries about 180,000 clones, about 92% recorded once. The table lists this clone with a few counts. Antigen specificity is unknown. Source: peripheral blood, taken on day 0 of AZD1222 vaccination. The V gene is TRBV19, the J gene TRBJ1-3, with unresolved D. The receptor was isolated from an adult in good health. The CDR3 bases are TGTGCCAGTAGTATACCGACACTTGTCTCTGGAAACACCATATATTTT. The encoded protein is CASSIPTLVSGNTIYF.